This TCR beta chain is drawn from a study of cytomegalovirus exposure and HLA in healthy donors. General study results and limits: Later analysis showed most CMV-associated TCR beta chains appearing HLA-restricted. There were under 200 TCR beta chains listed as cytomegalovirus-associated. Despite most TCR sequences being rare, some public TCRs occurred in many donors.

The V gene end was trimmed by 2 bases and the J gene end by 7 bases; junction bases not matched to a gene: 6. Germline assignment: CDR1 SGDLS and CDR2 YYNGEE. The CDR3 is 17 amino acids. Amplification used 60 Vbeta primers and 13 Jbeta primers. Assay: immunoSEQ multiplex PCR; the TCRdb copy retains only in-frame clones and omits some. The table includes approximately 160,000 clones, more than 60% detected once. A remark on this clone: What it binds is unknown.

The receptor's source is a woman in her 50s in good health and CMV-seropositive. The V and J genes are TRBV9 and TRBJ2-1; 16 bases fit TRBD2. What was sequenced was PBMCs. The CDR3 DNA reads TGTGCCAGCAGCGTCCTGGGACTAGCGGGGGGGCAGAATGAGCAGTTCTTC. Protein sequence: CASSVLGLAGGQNEQFF. The full variable domain, rest sourced from reference TRBV9 and TRBJ2-1, is DSGVTQTPKHLITATGQRVTLRCSPRSGDLSVYWYQQSLDQGLQFLIQYYNGEERAKGNILERFSAQQFPDLHSELNLSSLELGDSALYFCASSVLGLAGGQNEQFFGPGTRLTVL.